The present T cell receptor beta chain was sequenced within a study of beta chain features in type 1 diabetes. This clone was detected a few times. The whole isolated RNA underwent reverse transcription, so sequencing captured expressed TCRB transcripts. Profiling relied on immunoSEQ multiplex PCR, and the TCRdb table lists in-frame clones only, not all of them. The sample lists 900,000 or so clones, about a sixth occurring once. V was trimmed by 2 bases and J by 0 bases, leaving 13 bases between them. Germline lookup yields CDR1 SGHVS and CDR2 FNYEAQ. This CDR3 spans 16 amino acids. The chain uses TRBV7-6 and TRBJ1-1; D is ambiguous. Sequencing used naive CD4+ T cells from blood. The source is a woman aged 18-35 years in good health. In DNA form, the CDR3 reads TGTGCCAGCAGCTTATCTCCGGGTTTGGTGAACACTGAAGCTTTCTTT. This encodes CASSLSPGLVNTEAFF.